This T cell receptor beta chain was observed in a study of beta chain features in type 1 diabetes. In all sorted populations, purity surpassed 95%. The study, taken as a whole, reports: There was a moderate but significant shortening of TCRB CDR3s in all four CD4+ subsets of Type 1 diabetes patients. It was not settled here whether HLA type affects TCRB rearrangement.

Expressed TCRB transcripts got sequenced, as all isolated RNA was reverse transcribed. Mean read depth for naive, central memory and regulatory T cell samples was a few million reads. Assay: immunoSEQ multiplex PCR; the TCRdb copy retains only in-frame clones and omits some. The sample contains approximately 57,000 clones, 52% of which appear only once. The CDR3 has 17 amino acids. Germline V gene lookup returns CDR1 SGHNT and CDR2 YYREEE (reference sequence). A word on this clone: Its antigen is currently unknown. The junction differs from germline at one of its ends, possibly a read error.

This TCR came from a woman in her 40s with type 1 diabetes. The chain uses TRBV5-4 and TRBJ2-1; the match to TRBD2 covers 9 bases. The sample consisted of Tregs from blood. CDR3 bases: TGCGCCAGCAGCCGCCTGCCCCGAGCTAGCGGGAACAATGAGCAGTTCTTC. It translates to CASSRLPRASGNNEQFF.